The source of this T cell receptor (beta chain) is a study of blood T cell repertoires in COVID-19. Study information: The cDNA or gDNA used as material had been derived from T cells, B-cell-depleted T cells, or PBMCs.

Seattle cases were enrolled at active infection and followed longitudinally. Libraries were prepared by immunoSEQ multiplex PCR; TCRdb keeps only in-frame clonotypes and omits some of them. The table records approximately 110,000 clones, 75% to 90% of them present only once. The TCR was taken from an elderly woman with COVID-19, enrolled during active disease. Material for sequencing was peripheral blood.

The CDR3 region has the DNA TGCAGCGTTGAGGGACAGGACACAGATACGCAGTATTTT. This encodes CSVEGQDTDTQYF. The chain recombines TRBV29-1 with TRBJ2-3, with 8 bases aligning to TRBD1. The trim removed 3 bases at V and 2 bases at J, leaving 1 base unmatched. CDR1 is SQVTM and CDR2 is ANQGSEA in the germline V gene. This CDR3 spans 13 amino acids.